This TCR beta chain was sequenced for a study of blood T cell repertoires in COVID-19. Overall study: Samples came from the United States, Italy and Spain, spanning acute and convalescent COVID-19.

Authors' analysis steps: The assay estimated nucleated cells by amplifying reference gene primers. Profiling relied on immunoSEQ multiplex PCR, and the TCRdb table lists in-frame clones only, not all of them. V and J calls and clone size are those listed in that table; D and trimming were worked out from the DNA. This table has roughly 110,000 clones, about 90% appearing once. This TCR came from a woman between 50 and 59 years old with acute or convalescent COVID-19. Sequencing was performed on peripheral blood.

The CDR3 region is CASSSIGDTQYF. The CDR3 DNA reads as TGTGCCAGCAGCTCCATCGGGGATACGCAGTATTTT. This chain connects TRBV7-2 to TRBJ2-3; unclear D gene. Germline CDR1 reads SGHTA; CDR2 reads FQGNSA. Trimming left V 4 bases short and J 6 bases short, with 8 bases between. This CDR3 is 12 amino acids long.